This T cell receptor (beta chain) was recorded in a study of blood T cell repertoires in COVID-19. Overall study: Whether acute or convalescent, the COVID-19 samples came from the United States, Italy and Spain. The cDNA or gDNA used as material had been derived from T cells, B-cell-depleted T cells, or PBMCs.

In the original analysis: How many nucleated cells were present was estimated from reference gene primer amplification. Repertoires were generated with immunoSEQ multiplex PCR, while TCRdb's copy carries only in-frame clones and drops some. Clone size and V and J calls were adopted from that table, with D and trimming inferred from the DNA. The table has 150,000 to 200,000 clones, nearly 80% seen once. This CDR3 comprises 15 residues. Trimming took off 5 bases at V and 4 bases at J, with 17 bases between the two ends. Germline CDR1 and CDR2: MNHEY and SVGAGI. The sequencing sample was made of peripheral blood. This sequence was found in a woman in her seventies with acute or convalescent COVID-19. The chain carries TRBV6-5 and TRBJ1-2; possible D gene TRBD1, 5 bases. Here the CDR3 DNA reads TGTGCCAGCAGTCGAGGATCGACAGCTTCCTATGGCTACACCTTC. It yields the protein CASSRGSTASYGYTF.